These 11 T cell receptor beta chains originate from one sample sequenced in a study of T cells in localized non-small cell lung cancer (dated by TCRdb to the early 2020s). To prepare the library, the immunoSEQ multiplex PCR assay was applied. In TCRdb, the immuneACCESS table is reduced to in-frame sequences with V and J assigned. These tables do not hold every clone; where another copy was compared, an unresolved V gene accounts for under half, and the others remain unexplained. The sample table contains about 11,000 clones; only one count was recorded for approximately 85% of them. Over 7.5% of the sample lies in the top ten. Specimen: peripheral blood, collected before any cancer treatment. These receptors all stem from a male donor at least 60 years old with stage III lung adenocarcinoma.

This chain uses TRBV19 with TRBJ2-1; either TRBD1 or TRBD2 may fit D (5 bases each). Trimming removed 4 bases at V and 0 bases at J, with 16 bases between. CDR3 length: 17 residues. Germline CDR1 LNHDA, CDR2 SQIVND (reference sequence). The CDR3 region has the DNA TGTGCCAGTAGTAGGCAGGGAATGGGGAGCTCCTACAATGAGCAGTTCTTC. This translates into CASSRQGMGSSYNEQFF.

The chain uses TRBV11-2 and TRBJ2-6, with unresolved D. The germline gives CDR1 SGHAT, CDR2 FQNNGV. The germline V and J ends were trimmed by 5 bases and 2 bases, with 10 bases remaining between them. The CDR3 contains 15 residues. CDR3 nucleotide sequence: TGTGCCAGCAGCCCCGGAATGACTGGGGCCAACGTCCTGACTTTC. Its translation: CASSPGMTGANVLTF.

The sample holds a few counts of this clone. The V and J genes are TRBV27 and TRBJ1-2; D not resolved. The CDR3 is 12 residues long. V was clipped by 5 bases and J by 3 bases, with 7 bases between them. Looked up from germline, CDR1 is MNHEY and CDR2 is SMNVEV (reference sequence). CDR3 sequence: CASSGGYYGYTF. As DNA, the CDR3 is TGTGCCAGCAGTGGAGGGTACTATGGCTACACCTTC.

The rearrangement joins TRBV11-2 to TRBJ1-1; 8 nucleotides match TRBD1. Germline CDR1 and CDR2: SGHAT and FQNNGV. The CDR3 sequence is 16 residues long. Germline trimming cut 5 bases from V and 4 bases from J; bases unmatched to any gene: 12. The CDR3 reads CASSPRGQGAGTEAFF. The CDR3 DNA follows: TGTGCCAGCAGCCCGAGGGGGCAGGGGGCCGGCACTGAAGCTTTCTTT.

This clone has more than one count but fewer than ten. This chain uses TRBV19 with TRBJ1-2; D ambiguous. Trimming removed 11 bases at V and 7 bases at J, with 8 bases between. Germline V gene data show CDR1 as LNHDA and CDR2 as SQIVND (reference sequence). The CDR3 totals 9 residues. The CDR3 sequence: CAVGPGYTF. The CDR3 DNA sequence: TGTGCCGTGGGCCCTGGCTACACCTTC.

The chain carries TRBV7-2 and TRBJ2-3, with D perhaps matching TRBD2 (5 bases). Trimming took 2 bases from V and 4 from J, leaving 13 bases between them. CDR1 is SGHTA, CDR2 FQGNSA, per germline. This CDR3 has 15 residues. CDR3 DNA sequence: TGTGCCAGCAGCTTATTCGGGGATTCCCCAGATACGCAGTATTTT. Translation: CASSLFGDSPDTQYF.

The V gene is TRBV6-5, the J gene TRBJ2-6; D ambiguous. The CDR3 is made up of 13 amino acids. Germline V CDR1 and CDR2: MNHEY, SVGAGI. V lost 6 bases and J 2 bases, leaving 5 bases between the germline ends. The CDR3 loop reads CASSSPGANVLTF. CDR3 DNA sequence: TGTGCCAGCAGCTCCCCTGGGGCCAACGTCCTGACTTTC.

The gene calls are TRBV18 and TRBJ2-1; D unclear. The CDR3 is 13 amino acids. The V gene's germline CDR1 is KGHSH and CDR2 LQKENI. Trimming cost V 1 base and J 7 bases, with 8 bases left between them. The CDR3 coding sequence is TGTGCCAGCTCACCACTAGCAACTAATGAGCAGTTCTTC. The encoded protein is CASSPLATNEQFF.

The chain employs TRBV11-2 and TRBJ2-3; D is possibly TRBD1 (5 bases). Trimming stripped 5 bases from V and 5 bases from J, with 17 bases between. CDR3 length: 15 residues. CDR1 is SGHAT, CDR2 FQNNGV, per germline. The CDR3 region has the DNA TGTGCCAGCAGCGTAGGAAGGGGAAATAGAGATACGCAGTATTTT. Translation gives CASSVGRGNRDTQYF.

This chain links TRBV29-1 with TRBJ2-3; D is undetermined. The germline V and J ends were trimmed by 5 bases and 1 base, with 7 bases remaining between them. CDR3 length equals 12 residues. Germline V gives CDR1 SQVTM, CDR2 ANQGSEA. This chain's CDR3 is CSVRARTDTQYF. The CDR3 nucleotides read TGCAGCGTTAGGGCCCGCACAGATACGCAGTATTTT.

Here the CDR3 reads CAISLAGNFYEQYF. The CDR3, as DNA: TGTGCCATCAGTTTAGCGGGAAACTTCTACGAGCAGTACTTC. The V and J genes are TRBV10-3 and TRBJ2-7; TRBD2 matches 8 bases. CDR3 length: 14 residues. CDR1 and CDR2 (germline): ENHRY, SYGVKD. Trimming at V came to 5 bases and at J to 3 bases, leaving 6 bases not matched to a gene.